This T cell receptor beta chain was retrieved from a study of T cells after yellow fever vaccination. This clonotype was counted between two and nine times. Its antigen is unidentified. The study, taken as a whole, reports: The presence of abundant clonotypes contaminating from the bulk population was possible in FACS-sorted repertoires. Boosting was followed by the reappearance of most primary-vaccination clones (approximately 97% CD4, 70% to 90% CD8).

The CDR3 consists of 21 residues. Unmatched junction bases numbered 23, after V lost 4 bases and J lost 3 bases. Germline V gives CDR1 SGHTA, CDR2 FQGNSA. MiXCR, run by TCRdb on the 5' RACE reads, gives a single entry per CDR3 protein. This sample carries hundreds of thousands of distinct CDR3 sequences, roughly 4.8% of them seen once, and the ten largest clones take 2.5% to 4%. The receptor was isolated from a man between 18 and 29 years old who received the YFV17D yellow fever vaccine. Sequencing was performed on CD4+ T cells sorted from PBMCs, taken on the day of the yellow fever booster vaccination. The chain links TRBV7-2 to TRBJ1-2; TRBD1 matches at 10 bases. The CDR3 bases are TGTGCCAGCAGCTCGTCCCAGGGACAGGGGCGCCAGAACGCTAACTACTATGGCTACACCTTC. Translating gives CASSSSQGQGRQNANYYGYTF.